This T cell receptor beta chain comes out of a study of cytomegalovirus exposure and HLA in healthy donors. Study results and caveats: The authors judged a highly shared variant cluster likely a sequencing artifact. Sequencing depth across donors, presence/absence analyses assumed, was roughly uniform.

In germline, CDR1 is SEHNR, CDR2 FQNEAQ (reference sequence). This CDR3 is built from 11 residues. Between the trimmed V and J ends, which lost 8 bases and 4 bases, there was a span of 8 bases. With 60 Vbeta and 13 Jbeta primers, the PCR was carried out. Method: immunoSEQ multiplex PCR; TCRdb's copy keeps in-frame clones and lacks some. The sample carries 200,000 to 250,000 clones, roughly 80% recorded once. About this clone: Its target is not known.

V usage is TRBV7-9 and J usage is TRBJ1-1; no clear D. Sequencing used PBMCs. The receptor was isolated from a man between 25 and 39 years old in good health and CMV-seronegative. The CDR3 reads CASVRGTEAFF. Here the CDR3 DNA reads TGTGCCAGCGTGAGAGGCACTGAAGCTTTCTTT. Full variable domain (missing parts from reference TRBV7-9 and TRBJ1-1): DTGVSQNPRHKITKRGQNVTFRCDPISEHNRLYWYRQTLGQGPEFLTYFQNEAQLEKSRLLSDRFSAERPKGSFSTLEIQRTEQGDSAMYLCASVRGTEAFFGQGTRLTVV.